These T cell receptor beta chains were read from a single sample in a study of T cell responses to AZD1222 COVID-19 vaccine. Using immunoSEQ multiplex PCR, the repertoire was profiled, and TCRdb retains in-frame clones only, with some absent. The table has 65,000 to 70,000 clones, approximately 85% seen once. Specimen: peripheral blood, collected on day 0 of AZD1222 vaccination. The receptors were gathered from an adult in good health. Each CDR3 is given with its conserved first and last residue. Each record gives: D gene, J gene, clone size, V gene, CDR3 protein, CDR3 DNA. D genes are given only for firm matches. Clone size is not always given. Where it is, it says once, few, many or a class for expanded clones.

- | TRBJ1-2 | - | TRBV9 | CASSARTAERGYGYTF | TGTGCCAGCAGCGCCAGGACAGCCGAACGGGGCTATGGCTACACCTTC
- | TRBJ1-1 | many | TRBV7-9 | CASSPQGNTEAFF | TGTGCCAGCAGCCCCCAGGGGAACACTGAAGCTTTCTTT
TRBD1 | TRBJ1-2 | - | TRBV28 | CASSTGQPLKDGYTF | TGTGCCAGCAGCACGGGACAGCCCCTTAAGGATGGCTACACCTTC
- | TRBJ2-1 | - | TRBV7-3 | CASSSGTRAEQFF | TGTGCCAGCAGCTCAGGGACTCGGGCTGAGCAGTTCTTC
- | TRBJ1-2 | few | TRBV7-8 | CASSFGVRDYGYTF | TGTGCCAGCAGCTTCGGGGTCAGGGACTATGGCTACACCTTC
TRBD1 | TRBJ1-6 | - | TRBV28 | CASNFGDRANSPLHF | TGTGCCAGCAATTTCGGGGACAGGGCTAATTCACCCCTCCACTTT
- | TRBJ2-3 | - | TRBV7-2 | CASSNAGSYTDTQYF | TGTGCCAGCAGCAATGCCGGGAGCTACACAGATACGCAGTATTTT
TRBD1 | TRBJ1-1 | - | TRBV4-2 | CASSQEGRGGDTEAFF | TGTGCCAGCAGCCAAGAAGGAAGAGGGGGCGACACTGAAGCTTTCTTT
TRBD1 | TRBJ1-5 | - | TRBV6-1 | CASSVSSDRGLWNQPQHF | TGTGCCAGCAGTGTAAGCTCTGACAGGGGGCTATGGAATCAGCCCCAGCATTTT
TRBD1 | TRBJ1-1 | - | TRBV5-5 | CASSRSYRGVNTEAFF | TGTGCCAGCAGCCGGAGTTACAGGGGCGTGAACACTGAAGCTTTCTTT
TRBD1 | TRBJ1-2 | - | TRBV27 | CASSDLTGTGYTF | TGTGCCAGCAGTGATTTGACAGGGACTGGCTACACCTTC
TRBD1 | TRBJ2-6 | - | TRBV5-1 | CASSSNAGTGNVLTF | TGCGCCAGCAGCTCAAACGCCGGGACAGGAAACGTCCTGACTTTC
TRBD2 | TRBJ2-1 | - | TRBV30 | CASLGRGLYNEQFF | TGTGCCAGCCTGGGGAGGGGACTCTACAATGAGCAGTTCTTC
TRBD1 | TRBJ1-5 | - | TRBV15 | CATSTGLTGGMTQHF | TGTGCCACCAGCACCGGACTAACAGGGGGAATGACCCAGCATTTT
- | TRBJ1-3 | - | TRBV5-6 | CASSPIMGPSSGNTIYF | TGTGCCAGCAGCCCAATAATGGGACCGAGCTCTGGAAACACCATATATTTT
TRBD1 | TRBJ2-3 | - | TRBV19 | CASTPTGFLTDTQYF | TGTGCCAGTACACCGACAGGGTTCCTCACAGATACGCAGTATTTT
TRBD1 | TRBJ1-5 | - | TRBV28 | CASSLSDRGVPMPQHF | TGTGCCAGCAGTTTGTCGGACAGGGGCGTCCCGATGCCCCAGCATTTT
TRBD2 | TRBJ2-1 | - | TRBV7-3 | CASSSLAGGRYEQFF | TGTGCCAGCAGCTCCCTAGCGGGGGGGCGATATGAGCAGTTCTTC
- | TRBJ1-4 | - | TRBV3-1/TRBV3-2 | CASSQEAADEKLFF | TGTGCCAGCAGCCAAGAAGCCGCGGATGAAAAACTGTTTTTT
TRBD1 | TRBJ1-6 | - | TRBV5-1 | CASSFRDRDNSPLHF | TGCGCCAGCAGCTTCCGGGACAGGGACAATTCACCCCTCCACTTT
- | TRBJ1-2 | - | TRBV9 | CASSVDVLYYGYTF | TGTGCCAGCAGCGTAGACGTGTTATACTATGGCTACACCTTC
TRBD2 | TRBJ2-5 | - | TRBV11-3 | CASSPDVVAGDPSETQYF | TGTGCCAGCAGCCCGGACGTGGTAGCGGGGGACCCCTCCGAGACCCAGTACTTC
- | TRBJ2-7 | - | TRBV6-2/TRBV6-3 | CASSYDRDSNYEQYF | TGTGCCAGCAGTTACGACCGGGACTCCAACTACGAGCAGTACTTC
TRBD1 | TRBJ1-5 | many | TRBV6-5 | CASIQGAINQPQHF | TGTGCCAGCATCCAGGGGGCGATTAATCAGCCCCAGCATTTT
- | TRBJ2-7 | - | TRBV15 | CATSRATSEQYF | TGTGCCACCAGCAGAGCAACTAGCGAGCAGTACTTC
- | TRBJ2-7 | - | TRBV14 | CASSGWDNLYEQYF | TGTGCCAGCAGCGGGTGGGACAACCTCTACGAGCAGTACTTC
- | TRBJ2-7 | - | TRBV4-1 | CASSQVGGSYEQYF | TGCGCCAGCAGCCAAGTCGGAGGGTCCTACGAGCAGTACTTC
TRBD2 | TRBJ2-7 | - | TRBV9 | CASSVSSGSSYEQYF | TGTGCCAGCAGCGTATCTAGCGGGTCCTCCTACGAGCAGTACTTC
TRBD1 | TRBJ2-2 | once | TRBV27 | CASATGGANTGELFF | TGTGCCAGCGCGACAGGGGGCGCGAACACCGGGGAGCTGTTTTTT
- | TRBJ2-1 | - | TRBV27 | CASSSIMGEQFF | TGTGCCAGCAGTTCAATTATGGGTGAGCAGTTCTTC
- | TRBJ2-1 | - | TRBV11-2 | CASSLGASSYNEQFF | TGTGCCAGCAGCTTGGGGGCTAGCTCCTACAATGAGCAGTTCTTC
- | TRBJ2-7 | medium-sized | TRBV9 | CASSPSPKLISYEQYF | TGTGCCAGCAGCCCCTCACCGAAGCTAATCTCATACGAGCAGTACTTC
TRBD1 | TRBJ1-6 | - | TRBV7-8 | CASEPGQGALDSPLHF | TGTGCCAGCGAACCGGGACAGGGGGCGCTGGATTCACCCCTCCACTTT
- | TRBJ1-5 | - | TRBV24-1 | CATRGTGNQPQHF | TGTGCCACCAGAGGGACGGGGAATCAGCCCCAGCATTTT
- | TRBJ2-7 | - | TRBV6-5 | CASSYSMGGSYEQYF | TGTGCCAGCAGTTACTCCATGGGGGGCAGCTACGAGCAGTACTTC
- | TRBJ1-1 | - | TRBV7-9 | CASSPQKQEAFF | TGTGCCAGCAGCCCCCAGAAGCAGGAAGCTTTCTTT
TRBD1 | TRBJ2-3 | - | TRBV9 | CASSVGRTGGDDTQYF | TGTGCCAGCAGCGTAGGAAGGACAGGGGGTGACGATACGCAGTATTTT
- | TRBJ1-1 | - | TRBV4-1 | CASSHWTVNTEAFF | TGCGCCAGCAGCCATTGGACGGTGAACACTGAAGCTTTCTTT
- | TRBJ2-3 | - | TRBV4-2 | CASSQSELDTQYF | TGTGCCAGCAGCCAATCTGAATTGGATACGCAGTATTTT
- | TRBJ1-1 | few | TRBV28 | CASSPLIGLMNTEAFF | TGTGCCAGCAGTCCTCTAATCGGACTGATGAACACTGAAGCTTTCTTT
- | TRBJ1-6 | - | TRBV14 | CASSPVDGRAWGSPLHF | TGTGCCAGCAGCCCGGTAGATGGCAGGGCTTGGGGTTCACCCCTCCACTTT
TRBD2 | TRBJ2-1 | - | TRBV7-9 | CASSPTGTSGSFNEQFF | TGTGCCAGCAGCCCAACCGGGACTAGCGGGTCCTTCAATGAGCAGTTCTTC
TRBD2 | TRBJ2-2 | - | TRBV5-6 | CASSSRLGGGTGELFF | TGTGCCAGCAGCTCCAGACTGGGGGGGGGCACCGGGGAGCTGTTTTTT
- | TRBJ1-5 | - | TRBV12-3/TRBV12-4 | CASSLTSDQPQHF | TGTGCCAGCAGTTTAACTTCCGATCAGCCCCAGCATTTT
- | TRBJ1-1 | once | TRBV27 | CASSPTGQFLTEAFF | TGTGCCAGCAGCCCCACTGGACAGTTTCTGACTGAAGCTTTCTTT
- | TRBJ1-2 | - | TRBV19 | CASSIKGNYGYTF | TGTGCCAGTAGTATTAAGGGAAACTATGGCTACACCTTC